Here is one T cell receptor beta chain with its context. Its antigen remains unknown. The data originate from a study of T cells after yellow fever vaccination. For TCR, cDNA came from 5'RACE template switching, which added a universal primer site and UMIs. Via MiXCR, TCRdb re-called the 5' RACE reads, giving one row per CDR3 protein. The table has about 340,000 distinct CDR3 sequences, 8% to 10% seen once. Regarding the study as a whole: Contamination by abundant bulk-population clonotypes could be present in FACS-sorted repertoires.

Per the germline V gene, CDR1 is DFQATT and CDR2 is SNEGSKA (reference sequence). With 1 base removed from V and 5 bases from J, the gap between germline ends came to 2 bases. The CDR3 is made up of 10 amino acids. The sequence was obtained from a man aged 18 to 30 who received the YFV17D yellow fever vaccine. The chain is built from TRBV20-1 and TRBJ2-5, with no clear D. The sequences come from PBMCs, collected on the day of the first yellow fever vaccination. CDR3 residues: CSARGETQYF. The CDR3 coding sequence is TGCAGTGCTAGAGGCGAGACCCAGTACTTC.